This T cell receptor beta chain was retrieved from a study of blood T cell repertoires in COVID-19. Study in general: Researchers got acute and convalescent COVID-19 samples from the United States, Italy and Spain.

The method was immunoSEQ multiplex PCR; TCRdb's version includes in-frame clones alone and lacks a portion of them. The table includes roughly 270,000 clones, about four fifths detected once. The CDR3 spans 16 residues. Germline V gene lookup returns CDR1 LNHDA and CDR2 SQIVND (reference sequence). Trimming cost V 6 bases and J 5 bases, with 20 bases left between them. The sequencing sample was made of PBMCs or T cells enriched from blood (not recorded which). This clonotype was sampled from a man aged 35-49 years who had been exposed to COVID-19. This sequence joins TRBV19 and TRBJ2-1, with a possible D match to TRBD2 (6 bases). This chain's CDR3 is CASRLTGPGGDNEQFF. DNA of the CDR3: TGTGCCAGTAGGCTTACGGGTCCCGGGGGTGACAATGAGCAGTTCTTC.